These 24 T cell receptor beta chains originate from one sample sequenced in a study of cytomegalovirus exposure and HLA in healthy donors. PCR employed 60 Vbeta and 13 Jbeta primers. Sequenced by immunoSEQ multiplex PCR; TCRdb stores in-frame clones only, minus some. The data show roughly 180,000 clones, with around 80% seen just once and 0.75% to 0.8% held by the top ten. The sequenced material came from PBMCs. These receptors came from a female donor in good health and CMV-seronegative.

As for this clone: At one end, the junction sequence differs from germline, possibly due to a read error. The chain joins TRBV29-1 to TRBJ2-7, with 12 positions matching TRBD1. Germline-derived CDR1 and CDR2 are SQVTM and ANQGSEA. This CDR3 region has 16 residues. CDR3 in amino acids: CSAGQGARSPSDEQYF. The DNA of the CDR3 is TGCAGCGCGGGACAGGGGGCGAGGTCCCCCTCCGACGAGCAGTACTTC.

V usage is TRBV6-1 and J usage is TRBJ1-1; maybe TRBD1 (6 bases). This CDR3 comprises 12 residues. Germline CDR1 is MNHNS and CDR2 is SASEGT. V lost 9 bases and J 5 bases, leaving 13 bases between the germline ends. CDR3 loop: CARRGGKTEAFF. The CDR3 nucleotides are TGTGCCAGGAGAGGGGGTAAAACTGAAGCTTTCTTT.

The chain uses TRBV11-2 and TRBJ2-7; the match to TRBD1 covers 7 bases. The CDR3 is made up of 13 amino acids. Losses at the gene ends were 8 bases for V and 7 bases for J; bases not matched to a gene: 11. Germline-derived CDR1 and CDR2 are SGHAT and FQNNGV. CDR3 residues: CASSGGRPREQYF. In DNA, the CDR3 is TGTGCCAGCTCAGGGGGAAGGCCACGGGAGCAGTACTTC.

The chain joins TRBV2 to TRBJ2-2; 10 nucleotides agree with TRBD2. The V segment lost 6 bases and the J segment 1 base; nucleotides outside the gene matches: 20. CDR1 SNHLY and CDR2 FYNNEI come from the germline V gene. The CDR3 extends over 21 amino acids. CDR3 nucleotide sequence: TGTGCCAGCAGCCACCCTCTCAGTCTAGCGGGAGAGGTCTGGAACACCGGGGAGCTGTTTTTT. Its translation is CASSHPLSLAGEVWNTGELFF.

Concerning this clone: The junction shows a germline mismatch at one end, possibly a read error. The gene calls are TRBV11-2 and TRBJ2-1; 8 bases align to TRBD1. The CDR3 runs to 16 residues. Germline CDR1 and CDR2: SGHAT and FQNNGV. The CDR3 here is CASSLTSGGWYNKQFF. DNA of the CDR3: TGTGCCAGCAGCTTAACGTCAGGGGGCTGGTACAATAAGCAGTTCTTC.

This clone was found a few times. The chain has TRBV6-5 and TRBJ1-1; D not resolved. V was clipped by 0 bases and J by 2 bases, with 10 bases between them. The CDR3 covers 15 residues. Germline CDR1 MNHEY, CDR2 SVGAGI. The CDR3 region is CASSYSIRGNTEAFF. The CDR3 nucleotides are TGTGCCAGCAGTTACTCGATCCGGGGTAACACTGAAGCTTTCTTT.

The V and J genes are TRBV5-1 and TRBJ2-3; no reliable D call. Germline CDR1 and CDR2: SGHRS and YFSETQ. Between the trimmed V and J ends, which lost 4 bases and 0 bases, there was a span of 12 bases. The CDR3 runs to 15 residues. The CDR3 loop reads CASSADFSSTDTQYF. The CDR3 nucleotides are TGCGCCAGCAGCGCCGACTTCTCTAGCACAGATACGCAGTATTTT.

This chain connects TRBV2 to TRBJ2-7, with 9 positions matching TRBD1. V dropped 5 bases and J dropped 0; count of bases not matched to a gene: 2. The CDR3 has 14 amino acids. Germline values: CDR1 SNHLY, CDR2 FYNNEI. The CDR3 loop is CASSTGGSSYEQYF. The CDR3, as DNA: TGTGCCAGCAGTACAGGGGGCAGCTCCTACGAGCAGTACTTC.

This chain links TRBV6-5 with TRBJ1-1, with D perhaps TRBD1 (5 bases). CDR3 length: 15 residues. Trimming pared 5 bases from V and 5 bases from J, leaving 18 bases between. Per germline, CDR1 MNHEY and CDR2 SVGAGI. The CDR3, as DNA: TGTGCCAGCAGTACACCGGGGGGTAGCGAAACTGAAGCTTTCTTT. Protein: CASSTPGGSETEAFF.

The rearrangement links TRBV18 to TRBJ2-7; 8 bases map to TRBD1. With V trimmed by 5 bases and J by 4 bases, 10 bases remained unmatched. The CDR3 length is 15 residues. Looked up from germline, CDR1 is KGHSH and CDR2 is LQKENI. This CDR3 is CASSSGTGGEYEQYF. Written as DNA, the CDR3 is TGTGCCAGCTCATCGGGGACAGGAGGGGAGTACGAGCAGTACTTC.

This rearrangement joins TRBV7-9 to TRBJ2-7; the match to TRBD1 covers 7 bases. CDR3 length: 14 residues. CDR1 is SEHNR and CDR2 is FQNEAQ in the germline V gene (reference sequence). The V gene end was trimmed by 3 bases and the J gene end by 2 bases; junction bases not matched to a gene: 4. This chain's CDR3 is CASSFRTGTYEQYF. The CDR3 DNA sequence: TGTGCCAGCAGCTTCCGGACAGGTACCTACGAGCAGTACTTC. The full variable domain, rest sourced from reference TRBV7-9 and TRBJ2-7, is DTGVSQNPRHKITKRGQNVTFRCDPISEHNRLYWYRQTLGQGPEFLTYFQNEAQLEKSRLLSDRFSAERPKGSFSTLEIQRTEQGDSAMYLCASSFRTGTYEQYFGPGTRLTVT.

The chain recombines TRBV5-1 with TRBJ1-1, with no clear D. V lost 0 bases and J lost 1, with 7 bases in between. Germline-derived CDR1 and CDR2 are SGHRS and YFSETQ. The CDR3 spans 14 residues. The CDR3 sequence: CASSLAQTNTEAFF. CDR3 nucleotide sequence: TGCGCCAGCAGCTTGGCACAGACGAACACTGAAGCTTTCTTT.

This clone was seen a single time. The chain joins TRBV14 to TRBJ2-6; no firm D call. Germline CDR1 and CDR2: SGHDN and FVKESK. This CDR3 is built from 13 residues. Deletions cut 4 bases from V and 1 base from J, with 2 bases between. CDR3 nucleotide sequence: TGTGCCAGCAGCCTATCTGGGGCCAACGTCCTGACTTTC. Amino acids: CASSLSGANVLTF. The full variable domain, in which reference TRBV14 and TRBJ2-6 provide the parts outside the CDR3, is EAGVTQFPSHSVIEKGQTVTLRCDPISGHDNLYWYRRVMGKEIKFLLHFVKESKQDESGMPNNRFLAERTGGTYSTLKVQPAELEDSGVYFCASSLSGANVLTFGAGSRLTVL.

V is TRBV10-3 and J is TRBJ1-5; D is unclear. V was shortened by 3 bases and J by 4 bases, with 4 bases between the two germline ends. Germline V gene sequence: CDR1 ENHRY, CDR2 SYGVKD. This CDR3 spans 12 amino acids. The CDR3 DNA is TGTGCCATCAGTGAAGCTAATCAGCCCCAGCATTTT. Translating it yields CAISEANQPQHF.

Of note for this clone: One end of the junction varies from germline; a read error may be responsible. The chain has TRBV10-2 and TRBJ2-5, with TRBD2 matching over 8 bases. Per germline, CDR1 WSHSY and CDR2 SAAADI. This CDR3 region has 14 residues. The CDR3, as DNA: TGCGCCAGCACCGGGACTAGGACAGTAGAGACCCAGCACTTC. Protein sequence: CASTGTRTVETQHF.

The chain carries TRBV21-1 and TRBJ2-2; the D call TRBD1 from the table was never checked on the DNA. TRBV21-1 is a listed pseudogene. CDR3 size: 14 residues. In DNA, the CDR3 is TGTGCCAGCAAAGGCGGGACAGCCATCAGGGAGCTGTTTTTT. Protein sequence: CASKGGTAIRELFF.

Only a few counts were recorded for this clone. V gene TRBV10-3 combines with J gene TRBJ1-2; no clear D. The CDR3 consists of 14 residues. The V gene lost 10 bases and the J gene lost 1 base, with 16 bases spanning the gap. Per the germline V gene, CDR1 is ENHRY and CDR2 is SYGVKD. The CDR3 sequence: CATLGTAYNYGYTF. The DNA of the CDR3 is TGTGCCACCCTGGGCACGGCTTATAACTATGGCTACACCTTC.

This clone was seen a handful of times. CDR3 region: CASSSGQGEQYF. In DNA, the CDR3 is TGTGCCAGCAGTTCCGGACAGGGCGAGCAGTACTTC. V usage is TRBV27 and J usage is TRBJ2-7; the match to TRBD1 covers 8 bases. The CDR3 is 12 residues long. Germline V gene lookup returns CDR1 MNHEY and CDR2 SMNVEV (reference sequence). The ends lost 4 bases at V and 6 bases at J; junction bases unmatched: 2.

This chain links TRBV18 with TRBJ2-1; 8 positions match TRBD1. The CDR3 extends over 18 amino acids. The ends lost 3 bases at V and 0 bases at J; junction bases unmatched: 10. Germline loops: CDR1 KGHSH, CDR2 LQKENI. CDR3 amino acids: CASSPEGTGLFSYNEQFF. CDR3 nucleotide sequence: TGTGCCAGCTCACCTGAAGGGACAGGTCTTTTCTCCTACAATGAGCAGTTCTTC.

This clone was recorded a few times. V is TRBV7-2 and J is TRBJ1-2, with TRBD1 identical over 11 bases. Germline values: CDR1 SGHTA, CDR2 FQGNSA. The CDR3 is made up of 14 amino acids. The J segment lost 4 bases and the V segment lost 5 bases, leaving 3 bases of the junction unmatched. The CDR3 region has the DNA TGTGCCAGCAGCAGGGGACAGGGGGTCTATGGCTACACCTTC. The encoded protein is CASSRGQGVYGYTF.

The rearrangement joins TRBV9 to TRBJ1-2; 7 bases map to TRBD1. The trim removed 2 bases at V and 3 bases at J, leaving 7 bases unmatched. The CDR3 consists of 15 residues. From germline, CDR1 is SGDLS and CDR2 YYNGEE. This CDR3 reads CASSVNRQGYYGYTF. In DNA form, the CDR3 reads TGTGCCAGCAGCGTGAACAGACAGGGCTACTATGGCTACACCTTC.

The chain is built from TRBV4-3 and TRBJ1-4; tentative D call: TRBD1 (5 bases). CDR1 is LGHNA and CDR2 is YSLEER in the germline V gene. Trimming removed 5 bases from V and 2 bases from J, with 24 bases in between. The CDR3 is 19 residues long. The CDR3 loop is CASSARGLRIVGTNEKLFF. In DNA, the CDR3 is TGCGCCAGCAGCGCCCGGGGGTTACGGATAGTGGGGACTAATGAAAAACTGTTTTTT.

This chain connects TRBV7-2 to TRBJ1-4, with D unresolved. This CDR3 is 12 amino acids long. V lost 5 bases and J lost 10, with 11 bases in between. Germline values: CDR1 SGHTA, CDR2 FQGNSA. DNA of the CDR3: TGTGCCAGCAGCGCCACCCTAGGAAAACTGTTTTTT. Protein sequence: CASSATLGKLFF.

The chain carries TRBV7-7 and TRBJ2-5; 14 bases match TRBD2. V was clipped by 1 base and J by 5 bases; unmatched bases: 6. Per the germline V gene, CDR1 is SSHAT and CDR2 is FNYEAQ (reference sequence). The CDR3 length is 17 residues. In DNA form, the CDR3 reads TGTGCCAGCAGCTTAGACTTGACTAGCGGGAGGGGGGAGACCCAGTACTTC. This codes for CASSLDLTSGRGETQYF.